The entry below describes one T cell receptor (beta chain). One end of the junction fails to match germline, which may point to a read error. These data belong to a study of T cells after yellow fever vaccination. Germline loops: CDR1 LNHNV, CDR2 YYDKDF (reference sequence). The CDR3 sequence is 16 residues long. TCRdb passed the 5' RACE reads through MiXCR, listing each CDR3 protein once. The sample has about 630,000 distinct CDR3 sequences; about 12% are singletons. The sequence was collected from a man aged 25-40 years who received the YFV17D yellow fever vaccine. The V gene is TRBV15, the J gene TRBJ2-5; possible D gene TRBD2, 6 bases. Sequencing used PBMCs, obtained on the day of the yellow fever booster vaccination. Written as DNA, the CDR3 is TGTGCCACCAGCAGAGATCCTACGGGAGTTAAAGAGACCCTGTACTTC. As protein: CATSRDPTGVKETLYF.